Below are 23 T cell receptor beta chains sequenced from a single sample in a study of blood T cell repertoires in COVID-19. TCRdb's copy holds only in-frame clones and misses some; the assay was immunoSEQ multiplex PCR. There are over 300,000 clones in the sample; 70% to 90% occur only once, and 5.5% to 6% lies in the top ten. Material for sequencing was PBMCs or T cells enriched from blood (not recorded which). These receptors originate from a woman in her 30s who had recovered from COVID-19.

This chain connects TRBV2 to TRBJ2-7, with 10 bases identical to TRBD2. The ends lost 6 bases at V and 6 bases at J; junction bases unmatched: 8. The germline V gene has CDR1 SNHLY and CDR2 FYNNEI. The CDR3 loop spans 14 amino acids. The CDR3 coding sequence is TGTGCCAGCAGAGAACCGGGACTAGCGACCGAGCAGTACTTC. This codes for CASREPGLATEQYF. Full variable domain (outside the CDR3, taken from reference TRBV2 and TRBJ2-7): EPEVTQTPSHQVTQMGQEVILRCVPISNHLYFYWYRQILGQKVEFLVSFYNNEISEKSEIFDDQFSVERPDGSNFTLKIRSTKLEDSAMYFCASREPGLATEQYFGPGTRLTVT.

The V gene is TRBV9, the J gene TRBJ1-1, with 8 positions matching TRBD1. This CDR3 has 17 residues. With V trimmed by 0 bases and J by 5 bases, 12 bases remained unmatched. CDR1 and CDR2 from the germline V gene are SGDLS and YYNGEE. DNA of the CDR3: TGTGCCAGCAGCGTAGAGCCGGACCTGACAGGGGAAACTGAAGCTTTCTTT. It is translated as CASSVEPDLTGETEAFF.

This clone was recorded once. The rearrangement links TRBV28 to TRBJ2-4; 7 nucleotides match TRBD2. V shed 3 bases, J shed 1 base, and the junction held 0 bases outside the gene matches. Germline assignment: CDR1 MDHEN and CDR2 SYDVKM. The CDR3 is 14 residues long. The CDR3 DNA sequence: TGTGCCAGCAGTTTGGGGGGGGCCAAAAACATTCAGTACTTC. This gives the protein CASSLGGAKNIQYF.

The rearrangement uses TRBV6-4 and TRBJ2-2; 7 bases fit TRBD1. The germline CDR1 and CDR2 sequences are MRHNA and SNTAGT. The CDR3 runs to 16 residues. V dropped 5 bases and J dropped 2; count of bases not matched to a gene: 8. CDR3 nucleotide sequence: TGTGCCAGCAGTTCGGACAGGATGGGTAACACCGGGGAGCTGTTTTTT. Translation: CASSSDRMGNTGELFF.

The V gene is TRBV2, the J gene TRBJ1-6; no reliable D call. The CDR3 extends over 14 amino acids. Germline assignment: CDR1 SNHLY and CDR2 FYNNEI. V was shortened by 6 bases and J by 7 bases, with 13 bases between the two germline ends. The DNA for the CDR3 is TGTGCCAGCAGGTACAATACAGAAAATTCACCCCTCCACTTT. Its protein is CASRYNTENSPLHF.

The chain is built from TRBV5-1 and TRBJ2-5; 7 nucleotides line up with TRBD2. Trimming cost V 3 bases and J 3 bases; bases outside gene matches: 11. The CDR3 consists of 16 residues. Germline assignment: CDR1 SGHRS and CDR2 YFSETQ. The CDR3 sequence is CASSSLVAGVKETQYF. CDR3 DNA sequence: TGCGCCAGCAGCTCCCTGGTGGCGGGGGTTAAAGAGACCCAGTACTTC.

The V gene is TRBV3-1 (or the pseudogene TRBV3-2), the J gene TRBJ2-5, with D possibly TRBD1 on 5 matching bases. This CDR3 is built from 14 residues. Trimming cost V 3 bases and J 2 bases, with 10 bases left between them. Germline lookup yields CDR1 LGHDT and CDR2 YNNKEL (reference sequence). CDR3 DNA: TGTGCCAGCAGCCACTGGGGCAGGCAAGAGACCCAGTACTTC. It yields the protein CASSHWGRQETQYF.

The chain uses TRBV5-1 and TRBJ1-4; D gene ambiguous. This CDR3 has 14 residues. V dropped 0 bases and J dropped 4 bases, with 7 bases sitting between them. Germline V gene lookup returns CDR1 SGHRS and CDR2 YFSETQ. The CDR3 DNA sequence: TGCGCCAGCAGCTTGGGGGCTGGTAATGAAAAACTGTTTTTT. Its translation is CASSLGAGNEKLFF.

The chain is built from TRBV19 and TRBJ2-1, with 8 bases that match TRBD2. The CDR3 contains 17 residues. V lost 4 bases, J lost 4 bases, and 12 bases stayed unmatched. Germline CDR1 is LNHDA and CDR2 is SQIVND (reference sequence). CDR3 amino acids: CASSTGAGGALYNEQFF. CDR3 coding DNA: TGTGCCAGTAGTACCGGGGCGGGGGGAGCCTTATACAATGAGCAGTTCTTC.

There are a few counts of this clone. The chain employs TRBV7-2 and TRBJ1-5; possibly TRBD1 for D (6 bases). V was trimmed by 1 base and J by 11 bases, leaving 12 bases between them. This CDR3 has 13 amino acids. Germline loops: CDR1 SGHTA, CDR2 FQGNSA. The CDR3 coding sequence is TGTGCCAGCAGCTTAGACAGGGCACAGGCCCAGCATTTT. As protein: CASSLDRAQAQHF.

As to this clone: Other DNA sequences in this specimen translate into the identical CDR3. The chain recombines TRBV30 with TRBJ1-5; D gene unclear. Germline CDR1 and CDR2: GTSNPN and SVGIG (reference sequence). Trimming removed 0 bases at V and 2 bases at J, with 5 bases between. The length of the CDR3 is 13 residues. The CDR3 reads CAWSVGGNQPQHF. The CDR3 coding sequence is TGTGCCTGGAGTGTCGGGGGCAATCAGCCCCAGCATTTT.

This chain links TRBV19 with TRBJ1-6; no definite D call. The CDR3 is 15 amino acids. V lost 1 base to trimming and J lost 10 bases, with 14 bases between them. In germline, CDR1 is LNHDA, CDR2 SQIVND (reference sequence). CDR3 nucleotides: TGTGCCAGTAGTATAGGGGCCCTGGTCGGATCACCCCTCCACTTT. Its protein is CASSIGALVGSPLHF.

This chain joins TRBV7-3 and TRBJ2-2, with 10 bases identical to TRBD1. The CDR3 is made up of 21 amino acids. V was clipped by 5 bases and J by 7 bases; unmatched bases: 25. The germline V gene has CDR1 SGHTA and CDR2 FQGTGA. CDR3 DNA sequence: TGTGCCAGCAGCCCTCACTTCCCCCTTACGACAGGGGGCCTTGGTGGCGGGGAGCTGTTTTTT. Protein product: CASSPHFPLTTGGLGGGELFF.

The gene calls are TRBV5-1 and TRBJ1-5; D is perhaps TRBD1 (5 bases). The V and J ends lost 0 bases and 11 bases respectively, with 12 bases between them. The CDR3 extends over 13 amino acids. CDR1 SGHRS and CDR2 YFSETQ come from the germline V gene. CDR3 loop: CASSLDPGRAQHF. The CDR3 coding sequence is TGCGCCAGCAGCTTGGACCCAGGGAGGGCCCAGCATTTT.

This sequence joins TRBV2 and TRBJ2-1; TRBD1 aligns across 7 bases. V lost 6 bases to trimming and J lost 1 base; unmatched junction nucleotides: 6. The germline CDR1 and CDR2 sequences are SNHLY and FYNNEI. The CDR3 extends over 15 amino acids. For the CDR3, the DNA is TGTGCCAGCAGCCGGGACAGAGGGTCCTACAATGAGCAGTTCTTC. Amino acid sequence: CASSRDRGSYNEQFF.

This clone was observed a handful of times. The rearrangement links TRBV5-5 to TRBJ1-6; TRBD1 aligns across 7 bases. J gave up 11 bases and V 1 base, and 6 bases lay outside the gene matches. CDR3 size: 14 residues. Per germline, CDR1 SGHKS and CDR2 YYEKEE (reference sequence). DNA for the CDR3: TGTGCCAGCAGCTTGTCCCAGGGGGTACCACCCCTCCACTTT. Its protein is CASSLSQGVPPLHF. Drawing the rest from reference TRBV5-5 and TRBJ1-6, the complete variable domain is DAGVTQSPTHLIKTRGQQVTLRCSPISGHKSVSWYQQVLGQGPQFIFQYYEKEERGRGNFPDRFSARQFPNYSSELNVNALLLGDSALYLCASSLSQGVPPLHFGNGTRLTVT.

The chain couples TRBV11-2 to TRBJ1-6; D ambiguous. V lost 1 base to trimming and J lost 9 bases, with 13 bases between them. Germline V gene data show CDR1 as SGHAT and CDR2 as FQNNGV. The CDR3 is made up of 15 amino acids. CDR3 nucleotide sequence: TGTGCCAGCAGCTTAGCCCCCGACCCTAGTTCACCCCTCCACTTT. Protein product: CASSLAPDPSSPLHF.

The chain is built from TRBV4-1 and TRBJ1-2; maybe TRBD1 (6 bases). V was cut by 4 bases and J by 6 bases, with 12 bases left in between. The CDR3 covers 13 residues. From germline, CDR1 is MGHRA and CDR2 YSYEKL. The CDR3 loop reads CASSPPAGDGYTF. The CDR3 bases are TGCGCCAGCAGCCCCCCCGCAGGGGATGGCTACACCTTC.

This CDR3 reads CASSLGQGPNSPLHF. In DNA form, the CDR3 reads TGCGCCAGCAGCTTGGGACAGGGTCCGAATTCACCCCTCCACTTT. This chain joins TRBV5-1 and TRBJ1-6; 7 positions match TRBD1. The CDR3 has 15 residues. Trimming removed 0 bases from V and 7 bases from J; junction bases left unmatched: 4. The germline gives CDR1 SGHRS, CDR2 YFSETQ.

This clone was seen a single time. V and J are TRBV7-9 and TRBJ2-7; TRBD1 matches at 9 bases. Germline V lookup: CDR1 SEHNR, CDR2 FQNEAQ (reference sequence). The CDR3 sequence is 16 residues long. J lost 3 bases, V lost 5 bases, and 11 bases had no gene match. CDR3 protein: CASSLTGGQDHYEQYF. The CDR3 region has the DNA TGTGCCAGCAGCCTGACAGGGGGACAGGACCACTACGAGCAGTACTTC.

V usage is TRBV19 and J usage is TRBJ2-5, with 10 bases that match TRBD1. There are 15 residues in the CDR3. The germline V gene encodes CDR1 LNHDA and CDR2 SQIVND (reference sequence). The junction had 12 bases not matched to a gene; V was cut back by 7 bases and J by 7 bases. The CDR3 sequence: CASTPTGTGAGTQYF. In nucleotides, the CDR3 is TGTGCCAGTACCCCGACCGGGACAGGGGCTGGGACCCAGTACTTC.

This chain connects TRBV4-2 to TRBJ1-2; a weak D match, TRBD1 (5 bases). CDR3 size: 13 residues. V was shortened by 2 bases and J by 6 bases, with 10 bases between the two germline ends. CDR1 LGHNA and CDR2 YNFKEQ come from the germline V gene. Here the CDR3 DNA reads TGTGCCAGCAGCCAACGGACATATGATGGCTACACCTTC. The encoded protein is CASSQRTYDGYTF.

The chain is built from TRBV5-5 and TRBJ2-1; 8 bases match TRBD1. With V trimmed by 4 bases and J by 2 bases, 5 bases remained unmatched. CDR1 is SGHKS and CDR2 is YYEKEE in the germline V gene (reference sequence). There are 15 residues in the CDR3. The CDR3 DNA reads TGTGCCAGCAGCCCCCGGACAGGGCCCTACAATGAGCAGTTCTTC. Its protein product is CASSPRTGPYNEQFF.